This T cell receptor (beta chain) was identified in a study of CD8+ T cells in alopecia areata. For the study at large: The tofacitinib course ran for 6 to 18 months and was followed by 6 months off drug.

cDNA prepared by RNA extraction and subsequent reverse transcription served as the template for sequencing. Sequencing used immunoSEQ multiplex PCR; TCRdb keeps in-frame clones, though not all of them. The sample includes 120,000 to 150,000 clones, 85% to 90% of them seen just once. The V gene's germline CDR1 is GTSNPN and CDR2 SVGIG (reference sequence). The germline V and J ends were trimmed by 0 bases and 3 bases, with 9 bases remaining between them. The CDR3 totals 14 residues. This clone was counted a single time. The specimen comprised CD8+ T cells sorted from blood, sampled at week 0. J is TRBJ1-5 and V is TRBV30, with a tentative D call TRBD1 (6 bases). The receptor's source is a human donor with alopecia areata. For the CDR3, the DNA is TGTGCCTGGAGTGTTACAGGGCACAATCAGCCCCAGCATTTT. It is translated as CAWSVTGHNQPQHF.